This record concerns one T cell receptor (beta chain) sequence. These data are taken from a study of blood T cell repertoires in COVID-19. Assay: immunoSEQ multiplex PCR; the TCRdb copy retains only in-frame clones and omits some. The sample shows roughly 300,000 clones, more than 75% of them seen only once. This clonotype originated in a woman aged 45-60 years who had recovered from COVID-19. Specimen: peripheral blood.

The CDR3 here is CAWSLGGLVAGANEQYF. CDR3 nucleotide sequence: TGTGCCTGGAGCTTAGGTGGCTTAGTAGCGGGAGCTAACGAGCAGTACTTC. The chain couples TRBV30 to TRBJ2-7, with 9 bases identical to TRBD2. The CDR3 is made up of 17 amino acids. Losses at the gene ends were 3 bases for V and 5 bases for J; bases not matched to a gene: 17. Germline values: CDR1 GTSNPN, CDR2 SVGIG (reference sequence).